What follows is one TCR beta chain and its context. Germline V CDR1 and CDR2: GTSNPN, SVGIG (reference sequence). The CDR3 length is 16 residues. V shed 2 bases, J shed 3 bases, and the junction held 12 bases outside the gene matches. This sample is part of a study of blood T cell repertoires in COVID-19. About the research overall: Donors in the United States, Italy and Spain gave samples during acute or convalescent COVID-19. In each case, the material was cDNA or gDNA derived from T cells, B-cell-depleted T cells, or PBMCs.

Authors' data handling: Counts of nucleated cells, estimated from reference gene primer amplification, were obtained. Produced via immunoSEQ multiplex PCR; TCRdb's table is partial and in-frame only. That table furnishes V, J and clone size, whereas the DNA furnished D and trimming. The sample carries roughly 300,000 clones, 85% recorded once. This TCR was recovered from a human donor in a cohort sampled during active COVID-19. The sample consisted of peripheral blood. The chain has TRBV30 and TRBJ1-2; 7 nucleotides match TRBD1. This CDR3 reads CAWSIPNRQGDYGYTF. CDR3 coding DNA: TGTGCCTGGAGTATACCCAATCGGCAGGGGGACTATGGCTACACCTTC.